The 3 T cell receptor beta chains reported below all come from one sample, sequenced in a study of blood T cells in healthy people across ages (dated by TCRdb to the mid-2010s). Library construction relied on 5' RACE. This sample was sequenced with an Illumina HiSeq 2500. The second PCR ran for roughly 7 to 12 cycles and used a J-beta primer mix along with a sample-barcoded 5' primer. Using fastp at Q25 and MiXCR, TCRdb reprocessed the public reads and kept productive beta chains. Under each unique CDR3 protein, matching rows form one entry showing the most common genes and DNA. Here the sample has about 1,800,000 distinct CDR3 sequences; 28% occur a single time. The ten largest account for 7.7% of the sample. The material sequenced was blood. The receptor set was obtained from a woman aged 30 to 39 in good health.

The V call is TRBV4-1, the J call TRBJ1-1; 7 nucleotides agree with TRBD1. Germline CDR1 is MGHRA and CDR2 is YSYEKL. The CDR3 is 14 residues long. The trim removed 2 bases at V and 7 bases at J, leaving 7 bases unmatched. CDR3 in DNA: TGCGCCAGCAGCCAAACGACAGGGTTGGGTGAAGCTTTCTTT. It translates to CASSQTTGLGEAFF.

The CDR3 spells CASSDPTSTNEQYF. The CDR3 DNA reads as TGTGCCAGCAGCGACCCGACTAGCACCAATGAGCAGTACTTC. The gene calls are TRBV5-4 and TRBJ2-5; 7 bases align to TRBD2. The CDR3 covers 14 residues. V lost 4 bases and J lost 11; bases outside the gene matches: 14. Germline V gene lookup returns CDR1 SGHNT and CDR2 YYREEE (reference sequence).

This clonotype was counted a few times. V gene TRBV29-1 combines with J gene TRBJ2-5; tentatively, D is TRBD1 (5 bases). This CDR3 has 13 residues. Germline CDR1 is SQVTM and CDR2 is ANQGSEA. V shed 3 bases and J shed 5 bases, with 13 bases lying between them. The CDR3 DNA sequence: TGCAGCGTTGACGACAGCTTTTACGAGACCCAGTACTTC. It is translated as CSVDDSFYETQYF.